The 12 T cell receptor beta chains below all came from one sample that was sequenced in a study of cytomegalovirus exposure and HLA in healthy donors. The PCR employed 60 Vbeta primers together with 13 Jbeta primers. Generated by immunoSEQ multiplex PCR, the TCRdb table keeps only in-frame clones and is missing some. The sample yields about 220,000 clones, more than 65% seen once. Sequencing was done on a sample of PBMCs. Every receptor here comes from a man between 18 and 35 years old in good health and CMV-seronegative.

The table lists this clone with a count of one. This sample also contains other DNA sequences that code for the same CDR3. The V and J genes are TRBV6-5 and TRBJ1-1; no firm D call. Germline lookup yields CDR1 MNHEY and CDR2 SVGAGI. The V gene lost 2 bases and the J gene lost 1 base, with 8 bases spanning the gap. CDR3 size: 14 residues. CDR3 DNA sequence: TGTGCCAGCAGTTACGGTGGGAGGAACACTGAAGCTTTCTTT. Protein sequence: CASSYGGRNTEAFF.

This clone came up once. The CDR3 spells CSVANTGRRGYTF. The CDR3 coding sequence is TGCAGCGTCGCGAACACAGGGCGGCGTGGCTACACCTTC. The J gene is TRBJ1-2, the V gene TRBV29-1, with a weak D call TRBD1 (6 bases). The ends were cut back, 6 bases at V and 7 bases at J, with 18 bases in the middle. Germline CDR1 is SQVTM and CDR2 is ANQGSEA. The CDR3 extends over 13 amino acids. Full variable domain (outside the CDR3, taken from reference TRBV29-1 and TRBJ1-2): SAVISQKPSRDICQRGTSLTIQCQVDSQVTMMFWYRQQPGQSLTLIATANQGSEATYESGFVIDKFPISRPNLTFSTLTVSNMSPEDSSIYLCSVANTGRRGYTFGSGTRLTVV.

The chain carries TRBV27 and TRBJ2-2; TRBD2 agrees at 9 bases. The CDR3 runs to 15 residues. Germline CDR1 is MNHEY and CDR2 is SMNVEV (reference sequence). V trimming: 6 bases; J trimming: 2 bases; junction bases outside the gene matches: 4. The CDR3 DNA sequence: TGTGCCAGCAGCCGACTAGCGGATAACACCGGGGAGCTGTTTTTT. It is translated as CASSRLADNTGELFF.

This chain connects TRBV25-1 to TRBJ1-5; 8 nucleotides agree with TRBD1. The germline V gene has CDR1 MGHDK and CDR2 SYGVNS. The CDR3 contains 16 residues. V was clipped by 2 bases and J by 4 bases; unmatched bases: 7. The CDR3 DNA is TGTGCCAGCAGTGAAGCCGGGACAGGAGATAATCAGCCCCAGCATTTT. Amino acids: CASSEAGTGDNQPQHF.

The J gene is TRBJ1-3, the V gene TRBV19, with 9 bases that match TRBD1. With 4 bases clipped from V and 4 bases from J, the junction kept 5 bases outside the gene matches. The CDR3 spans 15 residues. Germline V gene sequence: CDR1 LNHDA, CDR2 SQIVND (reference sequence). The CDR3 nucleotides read TGTGCCAGTAGTACCGGGACAGGGAACGGAAACACCATATATTTT. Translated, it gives CASSTGTGNGNTIYF.

CDR3 DNA sequence: TGCGCCAGCAGCTTGGACAGGGCCGAGCAGTACTTC. The encoded protein is CASSLDRAEQYF. The chain is built from TRBV5-1 and TRBJ2-5, with a possible D match to TRBD1 (6 bases). The DNA end is more similar to TRBJ2-7, so the J call may be wrong. The CDR3 is 12 amino acids. CDR1 is SGHRS, CDR2 YFSETQ, per germline.

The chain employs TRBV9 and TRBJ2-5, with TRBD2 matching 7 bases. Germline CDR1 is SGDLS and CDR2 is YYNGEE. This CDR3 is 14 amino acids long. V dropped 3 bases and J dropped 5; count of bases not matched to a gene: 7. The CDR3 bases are TGTGCCAGCAGCGGCGGGGGAGAGTTGGAGACCCAGTACTTC. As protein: CASSGGGELETQYF.

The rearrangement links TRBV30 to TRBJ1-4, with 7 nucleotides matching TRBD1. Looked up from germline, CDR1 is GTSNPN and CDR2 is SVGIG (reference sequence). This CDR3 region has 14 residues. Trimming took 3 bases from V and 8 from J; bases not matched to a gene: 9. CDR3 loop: CAWSEPGQLEKLFF. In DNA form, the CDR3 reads TGTGCCTGGAGCGAACCGGGACAGCTAGAAAAACTGTTTTTT. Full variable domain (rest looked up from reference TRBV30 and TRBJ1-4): SQTIHQWPATLVQPVGSPLSLECTVEGTSNPNLYWYRQAAGRGLQLLFYSVGIGQISSEVPQNLSASRPQDRQFILSSKKLLLSDSGFYLCAWSEPGQLEKLFFGSGTQLSVL.

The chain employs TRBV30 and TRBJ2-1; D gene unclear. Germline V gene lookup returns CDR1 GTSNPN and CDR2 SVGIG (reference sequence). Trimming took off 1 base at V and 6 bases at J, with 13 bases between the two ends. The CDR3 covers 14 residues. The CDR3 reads CAWSAAGLPNEQFF. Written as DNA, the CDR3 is TGTGCCTGGAGTGCAGCAGGCCTCCCCAATGAGCAGTTCTTC.

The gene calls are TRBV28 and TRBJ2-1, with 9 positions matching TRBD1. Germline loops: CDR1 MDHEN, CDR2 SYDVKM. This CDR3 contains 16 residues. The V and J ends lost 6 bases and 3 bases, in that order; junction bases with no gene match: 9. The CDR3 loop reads CASSRIGQGNYNEQFF. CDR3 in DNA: TGTGCCAGCAGCCGGATCGGACAGGGGAACTACAATGAGCAGTTCTTC.

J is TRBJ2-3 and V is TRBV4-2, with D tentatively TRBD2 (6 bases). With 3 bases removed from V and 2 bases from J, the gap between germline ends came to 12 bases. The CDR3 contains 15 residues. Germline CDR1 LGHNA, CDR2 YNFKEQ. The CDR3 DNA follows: TGTGCCAGCAGCCAGATAGCGGAATACACAGATACGCAGTATTTT. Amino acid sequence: CASSQIAEYTDTQYF.

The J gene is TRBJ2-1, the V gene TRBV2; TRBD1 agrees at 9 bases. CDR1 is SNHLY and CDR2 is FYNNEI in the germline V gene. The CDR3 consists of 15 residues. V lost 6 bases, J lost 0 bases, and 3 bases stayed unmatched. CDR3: CASRKGQGSYNEQFF. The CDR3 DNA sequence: TGTGCCAGCAGAAAGGGACAGGGCTCCTACAATGAGCAGTTCTTC.